The 27 T cell receptor beta chains presented below share a single source sample, sequenced in a study of blood T cell repertoires in COVID-19 (dated by TCRdb to between 2020 and 2021). Library preparation used the immunoSEQ multiplex PCR assay. Sourced from immuneACCESS, this table was stored by TCRdb with only in-frame sequences that have V and J called. A share of the clones is absent; for the studies checked, an unresolved V gene accounts for under half, and the remainder has no known explanation. For this sample the table gives about 250,000 clones, of which 88% were detected only once. Just under 6.5% of the sample is taken by the ten largest. Sequencing was performed on peripheral blood. The receptors shown here come from a woman in her twenties or thirties with COVID-19, enrolled during active disease.

The sample holds one count of this clone. The chain employs TRBV24-1 and TRBJ1-2; TRBD1 is a possible D gene (5 bases). The CDR3 totals 14 residues. The germline V gene has CDR1 KGHDR and CDR2 SFDVKD. V lost 1 base to trimming and J lost 8 bases, with 13 bases between them. For the CDR3, the DNA is TGTGCCACCAGTGATTTAGCAGGGCTCGAGGGCTACACCTTC. Encoded protein: CATSDLAGLEGYTF.

V gene TRBV23-1 combines with J gene TRBJ2-5; TRBD2 aligns across 8 bases. TRBV23-1 falls under the ORF class, with uncertain function. With V trimmed by 3 bases and J by 10 bases, 7 bases remained unmatched. This CDR3 contains 13 residues. The CDR3 region has the DNA TGCGCCAGCAGTCACGCGGGGGGATTAGACCAGTACTTC. Encoded protein: CASSHAGGLDQYF.

DNA for the CDR3: TGCAGCGTTTCGAGGACTAGCGGGAGTATAGGAAATGAGCAGTTCTTC. Translating gives CSVSRTSGSIGNEQFF. The chain couples TRBV29-1 to TRBJ2-1; 13 bases are a match to TRBD2. This CDR3 has 16 amino acids. The germline gives CDR1 SQVTM, CDR2 ANQGSEA. V dropped 5 bases and J dropped 7; count of bases not matched to a gene: 11.

The J gene is TRBJ1-1, the V gene TRBV5-1; D gene unclear. Germline V gives CDR1 SGHRS, CDR2 YFSETQ. Trimming left V 4 bases short and J 2 bases short, with 18 bases between. This CDR3 has 16 residues. The CDR3 reads CASSMSLRGQNTEAFF. As DNA, the CDR3 is TGCGCCAGCAGCATGAGTCTACGGGGTCAAAACACTGAAGCTTTCTTT.

This clone was observed once. V is TRBV5-4 and J is TRBJ1-1; D perhaps matches TRBD1 (6 bases). The CDR3 has 15 residues. V gave up 0 bases and J gave up 1 base, with 10 bases separating them. Germline V lookup: CDR1 SGHNT, CDR2 YYREEE (reference sequence). The CDR3 spells CASSLAGARNTEAFF. In nucleotides, the CDR3 is TGTGCCAGCAGCTTGGCAGGGGCGCGGAACACTGAAGCTTTCTTT.

The V and J genes are TRBV5-6 and TRBJ2-3, with 9 bases lining up with TRBD2. Trimming removed 4 bases from V and 6 bases from J; junction bases left unmatched: 12. The germline CDR1 and CDR2 sequences are SGHDT and YYEEEE. The CDR3 is made up of 16 amino acids. CDR3 coding DNA: TGTGCCAGCAGCCAGACTACTAGCGGGTGGGGGGATACGCAGTATTTT. The encoded protein is CASSQTTSGWGDTQYF.

The genes are TRBV7-9 and TRBJ1-4; D perhaps matches TRBD1 (6 bases). Germline V gene data show CDR1 as SEHNR and CDR2 as FQNEAQ (reference sequence). V was cut by 5 bases and J by 13 bases, with 11 bases left in between. The CDR3 is made up of 11 amino acids. CDR3 DNA: TGTGCCAGCAGCCCAGGACAGAGACTGTTTTTT. It specifies CASSPGQRLFF.

The rearrangement joins TRBV28 to TRBJ1-1; D gene uncertain. Trimming cost V 6 bases and J 1 base, with 15 bases left between them. Germline lookup yields CDR1 MDHEN and CDR2 SYDVKM. The CDR3 covers 15 residues. This CDR3 is CASSEPGRQNTEAFF. The DNA for the CDR3 is TGTGCCAGCAGCGAACCCGGTAGACAGAACACTGAAGCTTTCTTT.

The chain uses TRBV5-8 and TRBJ2-7, with TRBD1 matching over 10 bases. Germline V gives CDR1 SGHTS, CDR2 YDEGEE. The CDR3 is 15 residues long. V shed 0 bases, J shed 6 bases, and the junction held 6 bases outside the gene matches. CDR3 nucleotides: TGTGCCAGCAGCTTGGGCCGGACAGGGGGAGGCGAGCAGTACTTC. Protein: CASSLGRTGGGEQYF.

The V gene is TRBV2, the J gene TRBJ2-3, with D perhaps TRBD2 (5 bases). V was cut by 6 bases and J by 0 bases, with 10 bases left in between. The germline V gene has CDR1 SNHLY and CDR2 FYNNEI. This CDR3 is 14 amino acids long. CDR3 amino acids: CASRERPSTDTQYF. Here the CDR3 DNA reads TGTGCCAGCAGGGAGCGGCCTAGCACAGATACGCAGTATTTT.

The CDR3 is CASSIDGGIASEQFF. The CDR3 nucleotides are TGTGCCAGTAGTATAGATGGAGGGATTGCCAGTGAGCAGTTCTTC. This chain links TRBV19 with TRBJ2-1; a weak D match, TRBD2 (6 bases). Trimming shortened V by 0 bases and J by 9 bases, and 15 bases separated the two germline ends. CDR1 LNHDA and CDR2 SQIVND come from the germline V gene (reference sequence). This CDR3 is 15 amino acids long.

The chain has TRBV29-1 and TRBJ1-3; D ambiguous. The germline CDR1 and CDR2 sequences are SQVTM and ANQGSEA. V dropped 6 bases and J dropped 3 bases, with 12 bases sitting between them. The CDR3 consists of 13 residues. The CDR3 DNA reads TGCAGCGTGACTTTCCGGGGTGGAAACACCATATATTTT. It encodes CSVTFRGGNTIYF.

The chain recombines TRBV5-1 with TRBJ2-5; 7 bases fit TRBD1. The CDR3 sequence is 18 residues long. V was clipped by 4 bases and J by 3 bases; unmatched bases: 18. The germline CDR1 and CDR2 sequences are SGHRS and YFSETQ. CDR3 sequence: CASSPDTGVWASEETQYF. The CDR3 DNA reads as TGCGCCAGCAGCCCGGATACAGGGGTTTGGGCATCCGAAGAGACCCAGTACTTC.

The rearrangement links TRBV7-9 to TRBJ2-1, with 11 bases that match TRBD1. Germline V gene data show CDR1 as SEHNR and CDR2 as FQNEAQ (reference sequence). The CDR3 extends over 15 amino acids. Germline trimming cut 5 bases from V and 8 bases from J; bases unmatched to any gene: 8. The CDR3 nucleotides read TGTGCCAGCAGCGTCCACGGGACAGGGGGTCATGAGCAGTTCTTC. Translating gives CASSVHGTGGHEQFF.

V usage is TRBV18 and J usage is TRBJ2-3; the match to TRBD1 covers 9 bases. This CDR3 spans 16 amino acids. Germline V lookup: CDR1 KGHSH, CDR2 LQKENI. With V trimmed by 3 bases and J by 6 bases, 10 bases remained unmatched. The CDR3 DNA reads as TGTGCCAGCTCACCTGAAGGGACAGGGAGTCTGGATACGCAGTATTTT. It is translated as CASSPEGTGSLDTQYF.

V usage is TRBV6-5 and J usage is TRBJ2-5; TRBD1 might be the D (5 bases). Trimming removed 0 bases from V and 5 bases from J, with 16 bases in between. The CDR3 sequence is 16 residues long. The V gene's germline CDR1 is MNHEY and CDR2 SVGAGI. As DNA, the CDR3 is TGTGCCAGCAGTTACTCAGGGGCGGCTACCGTGGAGACCCAGTACTTC. It translates to CASSYSGAATVETQYF.

This clone occurred a few times. This chain connects TRBV5-8 to TRBJ1-5; 7 positions match TRBD1. Germline CDR1 SGHTS, CDR2 YDEGEE. This CDR3 has 14 residues. V was clipped by 4 bases and J by 3 bases; unmatched bases: 4. CDR3 bases: TGTGCCAGCAGCGCGGGACAGTTCAATCAGCCCCAGCATTTT. Protein sequence: CASSAGQFNQPQHF.

The gene calls are TRBV11-3 and TRBJ1-6; 9 bases align to TRBD1. The J segment lost 14 bases and the V segment lost 5 bases, leaving 7 bases of the junction unmatched. The CDR3 covers 13 residues. In germline, CDR1 is SGHNT, CDR2 YENEEA. CDR3 bases: TGTGCCAGCAGCCCGGACAGGGGTTTAACCCTCCACTTT. Its translation: CASSPDRGLTLHF.

This clone was found a few times. The J gene is TRBJ2-7, the V gene TRBV6-2 or TRBV6-3; D is possibly TRBD1 (6 bases). Germline assignment: CDR1 MNHEY and CDR2 SVGEGT. The CDR3 consists of 14 residues. Trimming shortened V by 0 bases and J by 4 bases, and 10 bases separated the two germline ends. The CDR3 loop is CASSYSGAGYEQYF. The CDR3, as DNA: TGTGCCAGCAGTTACTCGGGGGCAGGGTACGAGCAGTACTTC.

This chain's CDR3 is CASSQTLAGGHNEQFF. The CDR3 DNA sequence: TGTGCCAGCAGCCAAACGCTAGCGGGAGGTCACAATGAGCAGTTCTTC. This rearrangement joins TRBV7-2 to TRBJ2-1; TRBD2 agrees at 11 bases. CDR1 and CDR2 from the germline V gene are SGHTA and FQGNSA. This CDR3 has 16 residues. With 5 bases clipped from V and 5 bases from J, the junction kept 8 bases outside the gene matches.

The V call is TRBV19, the J call TRBJ1-2; D gene ambiguous. V was trimmed by 3 bases and J by 0 bases, leaving 8 bases between them. Germline V CDR1 and CDR2: LNHDA, SQIVND (reference sequence). CDR3 length: 14 residues. CDR3 DNA: TGTGCCAGTAGTATTGGAGCAGCTAACTATGGCTACACCTTC. As protein: CASSIGAANYGYTF.

V and J are TRBV6-6 and TRBJ2-1, with D maybe TRBD1 (6 bases). Germline CDR1 and CDR2: MNHNY and SVGAGI (reference sequence). The CDR3 totals 14 residues. The ends were cut back, 5 bases at V and 6 bases at J, with 14 bases in the middle. The CDR3 loop is CASSGTGFSNEQFF. DNA of the CDR3: TGTGCCAGCAGTGGTACAGGGTTTTCCAATGAGCAGTTCTTC.

V and J are TRBV19 and TRBJ1-5; possibly TRBD1 for D (5 bases). The germline gives CDR1 LNHDA, CDR2 SQIVND (reference sequence). The CDR3 runs to 15 residues. V shed 1 base and J shed 9 bases, with 16 bases lying between them. Here the CDR3 DNA reads TGTGCCAGTAGTATAGTACCAGATGGGGCATCGCCCCAGCATTTT. Encoded protein: CASSIVPDGASPQHF.

The CDR3 region is CASSRWPGGGYNEQFF. CDR3 in DNA: TGTGCCAGCAGCCGATGGCCGGGAGGGGGCTACAATGAGCAGTTCTTC. This sequence joins TRBV11-3 and TRBJ2-1; TRBD2 matches 8 bases. The CDR3 loop spans 16 amino acids. Trimming cost V 5 bases and J 3 bases; bases outside gene matches: 9. Germline CDR1 is SGHNT and CDR2 is YENEEA.

J is TRBJ2-3 and V is TRBV2, with TRBD1 as a possible D gene (6 bases). Germline lookup yields CDR1 SNHLY and CDR2 FYNNEI. Between the trimmed V and J ends, which lost 6 bases and 6 bases, there was a span of 13 bases. The length of the CDR3 is 13 residues. The CDR3 reads CASRGAMPDTQYF. DNA of the CDR3: TGTGCCAGCAGGGGGGCGATGCCTGATACGCAGTATTTT. Combining the CDR3 with reference TRBV2 and TRBJ2-3 gives the whole variable domain EPEVTQTPSHQVTQMGQEVILRCVPISNHLYFYWYRQILGQKVEFLVSFYNNEISEKSEIFDDQFSVERPDGSNFTLKIRSTKLEDSAMYFCASRGAMPDTQYFGPGTRLTVL.

V and J are TRBV6-5 and TRBJ2-3; D call uncertain. V lost 6 bases and J lost 1, with 8 bases in between. There are 13 residues in the CDR3. Germline CDR1 and CDR2: MNHEY and SVGAGI. The CDR3 loop is CASSPAGTDTQYF. The CDR3 bases are TGTGCCAGCAGCCCCGCAGGCACAGATACGCAGTATTTT.

The V and J genes are TRBV19 and TRBJ1-4; 7 nucleotides match TRBD1. The length of the CDR3 is 15 residues. The trim removed 1 base at V and 7 bases at J, leaving 6 bases unmatched. The germline CDR1 and CDR2 sequences are LNHDA and SQIVND (reference sequence). Here the CDR3 reads CASSIGAGGSEKLFF. CDR3 nucleotides: TGTGCCAGTAGTATAGGAGCAGGGGGAAGTGAAAAACTGTTTTTT.